This is a list of T cell receptor beta chains from one sample in a study of blood T cell repertoires in COVID-19. The method was immunoSEQ multiplex PCR; TCRdb's version includes in-frame clones alone and lacks a portion of them. The sample yields about 220,000 clones, about 88% seen once. The specimen sequenced was peripheral blood. These receptors originate from a man over 45 who had recovered from COVID-19. The CDR3 runs from the conserved cysteine through the conserved F or W. A D gene is named only where the DNA matches it firmly. Not every row has a clone size; where given, it reads once, few, many or a size class.

-,TRBJ1-5,TRBV30,-,CAWRSDSKPNQPQHF,TGTGCCTGGAGAAGTGACAGCAAACCCAATCAGCCCCAGCATTTT
-,TRBJ2-1,TRBV28,-,CASNDVAGFGNEQFF,TGTGCCAGCAACGACGTTGCAGGGTTTGGAAATGAGCAGTTCTTC
TRBD1,TRBJ2-1,TRBV11-2,-,CASSLGGGQGTEQFF,TGTGCCAGCAGCTTAGGTGGGGGACAGGGAACTGAGCAGTTCTTC
TRBD2,TRBJ2-7,TRBV7-2,-,CASSHRGGTSREQYF,TGTGCCAGCAGCCATAGAGGGGGGACTAGCCGCGAGCAGTACTTC
TRBD1,TRBJ1-1,TRBV3-1/TRBV3-2,-,CASSNQAGGEDFF,TGTGCCAGCAGCAACCAAGCAGGGGGTGAAGATTTCTTT
TRBD2,TRBJ2-7,TRBV14,-,CASSPGLAGERYEQYF,TGTGCCAGCAGCCCGGGACTAGCGGGAGAACGTTACGAGCAGTACTTC
-,TRBJ2-7,TRBV4-1,-,CASSQAVTTYEQYF,TGCGCCAGCAGCCAAGCCGTCACAACCTACGAGCAGTACTTC
TRBD2,TRBJ2-1,TRBV14,-,CASSQIPGTSAREQFF,TGTGCCAGCAGCCAAATCCCCGGGACTAGCGCTCGTGAGCAGTTCTTC
TRBD2,TRBJ2-1,TRBV3-1/TRBV3-2,-,CASSHLLAVSYNEQFF,TGTGCCAGCAGCCACTTACTAGCGGTTTCCTACAATGAGCAGTTCTTC
TRBD2,TRBJ2-2,TRBV15,-,CATSSGLAAAGELFF,TGTGCCACCAGCAGTGGACTAGCGGCCGCCGGGGAGCTGTTTTTT
TRBD2,TRBJ2-1,TRBV5-6,-,CASSFWTSVNYNEQFF,TGTGCCAGCAGCTTCTGGACTAGCGTCAACTACAATGAGCAGTTCTTC
-,TRBJ1-1,TRBV6-4,-,CASSDSDSMNTEAFF,TGTGCCAGCAGTGACTCGGACAGTATGAACACTGAAGCTTTCTTT
TRBD1,TRBJ2-1,TRBV10-3,-,CAISESMGQGVYNEQFF,TGTGCCATCAGTGAGTCCATGGGACAGGGGGTGTACAATGAGCAGTTCTTC
TRBD2,TRBJ2-1,TRBV9,-,CASSSVAWREGPYNEQFF,TGTGCCAGCAGCAGCGTAGCTTGGCGGGAGGGCCCCTACAATGAGCAGTTCTTC
-,TRBJ2-1,TRBV20-1,-,CSASRDSYNEQFF,TGCAGTGCTAGTCGGGATTCCTACAATGAGCAGTTCTTC
-,TRBJ1-6,TRBV7-8,-,CASSLGQGYRSPLHF,TGTGCCAGCAGCTTGGGGCAGGGGTATAGATCACCCCTCCACTTT
-,TRBJ2-1,TRBV5-1,-,CASSTGGVQGGNEQFF,TGCGCCAGCAGCACTGGAGGGGTGCAGGGTGGAAATGAGCAGTTCTTC
-,TRBJ2-1,TRBV11-2,-,CASSPQVVASLNEQFF,TGTGCCAGCAGCCCACAGGTGGTGGCTAGTTTGAATGAGCAGTTCTTC
TRBD2,TRBJ2-1,TRBV2,-,CASTPREVGEQFF,TGTGCCAGCACTCCTCGGGAGGTGGGTGAGCAGTTCTTC
TRBD1,TRBJ1-2,TRBV29-1,-,CSAPDRAGYTF,TGCAGCGCTCCGGACAGGGCTGGCTACACCTTC
-,TRBJ2-7,TRBV18,-,CASSPPGELGTYEQYF,TGTGCCAGCTCACCCCCGGGGGAGCTAGGAACCTACGAGCAGTACTTC
TRBD1,TRBJ1-1,TRBV9,-,CASSVGGGQNTEAFF,TGTGCCAGCAGCGTAGGAGGGGGCCAGAACACTGAAGCTTTCTTT
-,TRBJ1-1,TRBV19,-,CASSIDRSKNTEAFF,TGTGCCAGTAGTATAGATCGGAGTAAGAACACTGAAGCTTTCTTT
TRBD2,TRBJ2-4,TRBV6-5,-,CASLADLAKNIQYF,TGTGCCTCTCTAGCGGATTTAGCCAAAAACATTCAGTACTTC
-,TRBJ2-5,TRBV5-1,-,CASSLVGAIEETQYF,TGCGCCAGCAGCTTGGTGGGGGCTATAGAAGAGACCCAGTACTTC
-,TRBJ1-5,TRBV10-3,-,CAIGLLSNQPQHF,TGTGCCATCGGACTTTTGAGCAATCAGCCCCAGCATTTT
-,TRBJ2-7,TRBV28,-,CASNQDTPYEQYF,TGTGCCAGCAACCAAGACACCCCCTACGAGCAGTACTTC
TRBD1,TRBJ2-5,TRBV12-5,-,CASGLGDRGIQETQYF,TGTGCTAGTGGTTTGGGGGACAGGGGGATTCAAGAGACCCAGTACTTC
-,TRBJ1-3,TRBV7-9,-,CASSINLLSSGNTIYF,TGTGCCAGCAGCATCAACTTACTGAGCTCTGGAAACACCATATATTTT
-,TRBJ2-6,TRBV27,-,CASSVAGAGANVLTF,TGTGCCAGCAGTGTAGCAGGGGCCGGGGCCAACGTCCTGACTTTC
TRBD2,TRBJ2-5,TRBV5-5,once,CASSPSTSGSTETQYF,TGTGCCAGCAGCCCGTCCACCAGCGGGAGTACCGAGACCCAGTACTTC
-,TRBJ1-3,TRBV9,-,CASSVAPGESGNTIYF,TGTGCCAGCAGCGTAGCCCCGGGGGAATCTGGAAACACCATATATTTT
TRBD1,TRBJ1-1,TRBV30,-,CAWSGPGTENTEAFF,TGTGCCTGGAGTGGACCTGGGACAGAGAACACTGAAGCTTTCTTT
TRBD2,TRBJ2-7,TRBV7-6,-,CASTPGLAGEQYF,TGTGCCAGCACACCGGGACTAGCGGGTGAGCAGTACTTC
TRBD1,TRBJ2-1,TRBV6-1,-,CASSDRTGGSGDNEQFF,TGTGCCAGCAGTGATAGGACAGGGGGCAGTGGGGACAATGAGCAGTTCTTC
TRBD2,TRBJ2-1,TRBV6-4,-,CASKREVSYNEQFF,TGTGCCAGCAAGCGGGAGGTCTCCTACAATGAGCAGTTCTTC
-,TRBJ2-3,TRBV28,-,CASRYRTDTQYF,TGTGCCAGCAGGTACAGGACAGATACGCAGTATTTT
-,TRBJ2-7,TRBV28,-,CASSFGMTGSYEQYF,TGTGCCAGCAGTTTTGGGATGACAGGATCCTACGAGCAGTACTTC
-,TRBJ1-5,TRBV28,-,CASSFAGPGRQPQHF,TGTGCCAGCAGTTTTGCAGGGCCAGGGCGTCAGCCCCAGCATTTT
-,TRBJ1-6,TRBV3-1/TRBV3-2,-,CASSQDEDSSYNSPLHF,TGTGCCAGCAGCCAAGATGAGGACAGCTCCTATAATTCACCCCTCCACTTT
-,TRBJ2-7,TRBV5-1,once,CASSLLSTYEQYF,TGCGCCAGCAGCTTACTATCGACCTACGAGCAGTACTTC
TRBD1,TRBJ2-5,TRBV5-6,-,CASSLRGLGSQETQYF,TGTGCCAGCAGCTTAAGGGGGCTAGGGAGCCAAGAGACCCAGTACTTC